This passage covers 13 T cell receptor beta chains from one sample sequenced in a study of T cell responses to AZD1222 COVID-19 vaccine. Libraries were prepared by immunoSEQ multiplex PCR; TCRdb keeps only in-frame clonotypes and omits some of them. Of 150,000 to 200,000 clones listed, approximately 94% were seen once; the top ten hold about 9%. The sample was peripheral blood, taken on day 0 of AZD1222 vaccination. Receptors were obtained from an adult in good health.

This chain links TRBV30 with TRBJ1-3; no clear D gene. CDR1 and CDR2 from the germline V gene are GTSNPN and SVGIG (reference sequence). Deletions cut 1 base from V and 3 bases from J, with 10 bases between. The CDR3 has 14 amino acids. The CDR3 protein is CAWSARDGGNTIYF. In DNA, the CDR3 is TGTGCCTGGAGTGCGCGAGATGGTGGAAACACCATATATTTT.

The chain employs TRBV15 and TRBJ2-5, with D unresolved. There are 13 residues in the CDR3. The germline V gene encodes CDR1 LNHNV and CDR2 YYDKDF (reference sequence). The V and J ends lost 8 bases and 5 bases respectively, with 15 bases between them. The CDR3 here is CATATPSRETQYF. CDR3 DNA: TGTGCCACCGCAACCCCGTCTAGGGAGACCCAGTACTTC.

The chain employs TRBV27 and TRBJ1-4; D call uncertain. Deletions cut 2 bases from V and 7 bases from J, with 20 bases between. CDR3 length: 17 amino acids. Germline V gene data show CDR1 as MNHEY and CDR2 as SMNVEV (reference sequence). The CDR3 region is CASSLKMLPRQGEKLFF. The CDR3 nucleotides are TGTGCCAGCAGTTTAAAAATGTTGCCAAGACAAGGTGAAAAACTGTTTTTT.

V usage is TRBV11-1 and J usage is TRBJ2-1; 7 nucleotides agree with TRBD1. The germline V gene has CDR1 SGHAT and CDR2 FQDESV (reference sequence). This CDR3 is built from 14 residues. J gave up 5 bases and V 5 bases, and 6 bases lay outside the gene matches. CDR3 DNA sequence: TGTGCCAGCAGCGGGGACAGAATTAACAATGAGCAGTTCTTC. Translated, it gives CASSGDRINNEQFF.

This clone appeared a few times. The CDR3 is CACSRMTGGGNQPQHF. For the CDR3, the DNA is TGTGCCTGCTCCCGAATGACAGGGGGGGGCAATCAGCCCCAGCATTTT. The chain employs TRBV19 and TRBJ1-5; 9 bases fit TRBD1. With V trimmed by 11 bases and J by 2 bases, 13 bases remained unmatched. Germline-derived CDR1 and CDR2 are LNHDA and SQIVND (reference sequence). The CDR3 loop spans 16 amino acids.

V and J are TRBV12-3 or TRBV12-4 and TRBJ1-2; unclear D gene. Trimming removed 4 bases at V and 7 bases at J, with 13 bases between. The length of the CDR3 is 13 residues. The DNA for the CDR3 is TGTGCCAGCAGTTCGACAACCACGTCTGGCTACACCTTC. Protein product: CASSSTTTSGYTF.

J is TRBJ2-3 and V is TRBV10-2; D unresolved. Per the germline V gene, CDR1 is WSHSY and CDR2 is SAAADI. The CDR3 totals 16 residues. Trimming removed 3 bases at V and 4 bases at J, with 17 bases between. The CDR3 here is CASSDGGPAWPDTQYF. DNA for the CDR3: TGCGCCAGCAGTGACGGTGGGCCGGCTTGGCCAGATACGCAGTATTTT.

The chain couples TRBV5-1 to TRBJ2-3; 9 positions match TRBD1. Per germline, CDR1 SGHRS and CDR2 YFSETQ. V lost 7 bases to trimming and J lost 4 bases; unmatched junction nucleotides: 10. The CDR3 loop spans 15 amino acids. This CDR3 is CASGQSTGGPDTQYF. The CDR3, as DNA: TGCGCCAGCGGACAAAGTACAGGGGGCCCAGATACGCAGTATTTT. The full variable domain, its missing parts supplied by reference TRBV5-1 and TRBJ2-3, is KAGVTQTPRYLIKTRGQQVTLSCSPISGHRSVSWYQQTPGQGLQFLFEYFSETQRNKGNFPGRFSGRQFSNSRSEMNVSTLELGDSALYLCASGQSTGGPDTQYFGPGTRLTVL.

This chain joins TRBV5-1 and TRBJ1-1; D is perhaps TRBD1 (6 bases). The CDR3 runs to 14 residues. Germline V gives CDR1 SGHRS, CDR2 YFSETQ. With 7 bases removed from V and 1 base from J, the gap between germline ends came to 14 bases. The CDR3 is CASGKGGPNTEAFF. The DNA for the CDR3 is TGCGCCAGCGGGAAGGGGGGGCCGAACACTGAAGCTTTCTTT.

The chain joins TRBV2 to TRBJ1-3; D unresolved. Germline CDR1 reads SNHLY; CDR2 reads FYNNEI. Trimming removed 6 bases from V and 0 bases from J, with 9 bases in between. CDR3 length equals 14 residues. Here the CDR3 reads CASRRSFSGNTIYF. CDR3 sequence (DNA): TGTGCCAGCAGAAGGTCCTTCTCTGGAAACACCATATATTTT.

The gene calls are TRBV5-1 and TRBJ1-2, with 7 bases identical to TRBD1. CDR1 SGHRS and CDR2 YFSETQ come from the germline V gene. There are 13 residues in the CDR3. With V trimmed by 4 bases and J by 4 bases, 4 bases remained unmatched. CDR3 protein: CASSPTGAYGYTF. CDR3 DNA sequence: TGCGCCAGCAGCCCTACAGGGGCCTATGGCTACACCTTC.

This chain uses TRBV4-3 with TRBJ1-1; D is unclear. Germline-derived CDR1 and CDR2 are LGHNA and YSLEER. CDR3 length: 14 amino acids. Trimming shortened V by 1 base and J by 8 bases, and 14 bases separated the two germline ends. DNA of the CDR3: TGCGCCAGCAGCCAAGGATTAGGTCCCGGGGAAGCTTTCTTT. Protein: CASSQGLGPGEAFF.

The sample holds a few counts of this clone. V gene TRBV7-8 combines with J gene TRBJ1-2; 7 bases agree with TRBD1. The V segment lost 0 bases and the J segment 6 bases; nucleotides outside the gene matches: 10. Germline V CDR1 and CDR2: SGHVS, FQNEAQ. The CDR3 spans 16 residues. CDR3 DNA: TGTGCCAGCAGCTTAGCGCGGGGGACAGAGAAGCATGGCTACACCTTC. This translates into CASSLARGTEKHGYTF.